This T cell receptor (beta chain) was sequenced during a study of OX40 agonist ivuxolimab in advanced cancers. Study summary: Three patients responded partially, comprising one with hepatocellular carcinoma and two with cutaneous melanoma. General observations from the study: Averaging showed that CD8+ T cells had more expanded clones than CD4+ did. Undetermined was the antigen specificity of the expanded peripheral T cells.

This clone was detected only once. The target antigen is unknown. Sequencing was performed with immunoSEQ multiplex PCR; in TCRdb, only in-frame clones are kept and a portion is missing. The sample has tens of thousands of clones; roughly nine tenths are singletons. Germline CDR1 MDHEN, CDR2 SYDVKM. This CDR3 region has 14 residues. V shed 9 bases, J shed 4 bases, and the junction held 5 bases outside the gene matches. This TCR was sampled from an adult with an advanced solid tumor such as melanoma, head and neck, liver or kidney cancer. The V and J genes are TRBV28 and TRBJ2-1; 11 bases match TRBD2. The specimen comprised CD4+ or CD8+ T cells sorted from blood, sampled in a trial of the OX40 agonist ivuxolimab. CDR3 sequence reads: CASTSGRGYNEQFF. In nucleotides, the CDR3 is TGTGCCAGTACTAGCGGGAGAGGGTACAATGAGCAGTTCTTC.